This T cell receptor beta chain was observed in a study of blood T cell repertoires in COVID-19. Study-level information: In each case, the material was cDNA or gDNA derived from T cells, B-cell-depleted T cells, or PBMCs.

CDR1 and CDR2 (germline): SGHRS, YFSETQ. After removal of 0 bases from V and 5 bases from J, the junction contained 7 bases not matched to a gene. This CDR3 is built from 15 residues. Seattle researchers signed up patients amid active infection and tracked them longitudinally. The authors' processing: Counts of nucleated cells, estimated from reference gene primer amplification, were obtained. The protocol was immunoSEQ multiplex PCR, while the TCRdb copy is restricted to in-frame clones and leaves out a portion. The DNA gave D and trimming, while V, J and clone size come from that table. The sample yields about 270,000 clones, about four fifths seen once.

Material: peripheral blood. The chain is built from TRBV5-1 and TRBJ1-2; 7 positions agree with TRBD1. The clonotype originates from a human donor with COVID-19, enrolled during active disease. The donor label of this sample is uncertain. CDR3 region: CASSLEGANFYGYTF. CDR3 DNA: TGCGCCAGCAGCTTGGAGGGGGCTAACTTTTATGGCTACACCTTC. Complete variable domain (other parts from reference TRBV5-1 and TRBJ1-2): KAGVTQTPRYLIKTRGQQVTLSCSPISGHRSVSWYQQTPGQGLQFLFEYFSETQRNKGNFPGRFSGRQFSNSRSEMNVSTLELGDSALYLCASSLEGANFYGYTFGSGTRLTVV.